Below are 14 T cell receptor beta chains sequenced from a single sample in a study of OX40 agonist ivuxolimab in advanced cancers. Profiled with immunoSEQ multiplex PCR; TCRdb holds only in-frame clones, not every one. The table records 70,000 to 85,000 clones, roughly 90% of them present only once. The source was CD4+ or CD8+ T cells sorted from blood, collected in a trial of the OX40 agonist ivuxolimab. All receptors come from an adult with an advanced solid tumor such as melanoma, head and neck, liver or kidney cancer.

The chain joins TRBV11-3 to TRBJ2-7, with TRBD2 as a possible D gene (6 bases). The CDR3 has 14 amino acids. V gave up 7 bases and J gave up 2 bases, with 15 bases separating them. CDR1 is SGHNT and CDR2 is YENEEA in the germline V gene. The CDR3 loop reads CASNLGGGAYEQYF. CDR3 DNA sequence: TGTGCCAGCAATTTGGGAGGTGGGGCCTACGAGCAGTACTTC. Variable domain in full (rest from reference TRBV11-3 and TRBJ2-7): EAGVVQSPRYKIIEKKQPVAFWCNPISGHNTLYWYLQNLGQGPELLIRYENEEAVDDSQLPKDRFSAERLKGVDSTLKIQPAELGDSAVYLCASNLGGGAYEQYFGPGTRLTVT.

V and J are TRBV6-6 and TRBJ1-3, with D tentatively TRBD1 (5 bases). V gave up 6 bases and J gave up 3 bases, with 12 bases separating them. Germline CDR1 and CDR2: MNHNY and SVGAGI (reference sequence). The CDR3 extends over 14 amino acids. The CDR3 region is CASRAQGGGNTIYF. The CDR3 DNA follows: TGTGCCAGCAGGGCGCAGGGTGGTGGAAACACCATATATTTT.

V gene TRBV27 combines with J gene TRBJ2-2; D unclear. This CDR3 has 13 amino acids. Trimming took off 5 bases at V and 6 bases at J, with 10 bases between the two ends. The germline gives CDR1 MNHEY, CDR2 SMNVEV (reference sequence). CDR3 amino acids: CASSLRQPGELFF. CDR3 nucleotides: TGTGCCAGCAGTCTAAGACAACCCGGGGAGCTGTTTTTT.

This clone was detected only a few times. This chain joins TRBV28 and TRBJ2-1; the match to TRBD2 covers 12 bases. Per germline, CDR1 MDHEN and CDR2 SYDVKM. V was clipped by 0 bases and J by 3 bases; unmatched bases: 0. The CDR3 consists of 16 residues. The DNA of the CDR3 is TGTGCCAGCAGTTTATGGACTAGCGGGAGCTACAATGAGCAGTTCTTC. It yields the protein CASSLWTSGSYNEQFF.

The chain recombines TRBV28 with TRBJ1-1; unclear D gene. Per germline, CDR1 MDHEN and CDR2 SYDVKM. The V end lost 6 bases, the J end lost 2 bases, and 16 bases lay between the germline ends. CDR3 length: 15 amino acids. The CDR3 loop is CASRVQPIPNTEAFF. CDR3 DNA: TGTGCCAGCAGGGTACAGCCAATCCCAAACACTGAAGCTTTCTTT.

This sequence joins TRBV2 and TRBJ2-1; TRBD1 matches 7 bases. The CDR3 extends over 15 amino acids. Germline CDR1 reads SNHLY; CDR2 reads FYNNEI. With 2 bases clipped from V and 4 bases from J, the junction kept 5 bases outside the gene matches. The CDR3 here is CASSELGTVYNEQFF. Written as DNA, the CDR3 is TGTGCCAGCAGTGAATTGGGGACAGTGTACAATGAGCAGTTCTTC.

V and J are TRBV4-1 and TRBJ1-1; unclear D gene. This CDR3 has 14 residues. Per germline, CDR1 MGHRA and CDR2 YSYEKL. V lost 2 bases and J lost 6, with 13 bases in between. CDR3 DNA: TGCGCCAGCAGCCAACTGGAGTACCGGGCTGAAGCTTTCTTT. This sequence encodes CASSQLEYRAEAFF.

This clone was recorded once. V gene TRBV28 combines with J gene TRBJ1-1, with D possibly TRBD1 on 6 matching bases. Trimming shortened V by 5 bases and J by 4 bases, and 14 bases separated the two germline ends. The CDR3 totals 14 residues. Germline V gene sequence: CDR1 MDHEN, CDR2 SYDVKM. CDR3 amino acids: CASSGVGRGTEAFF. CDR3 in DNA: TGTGCCAGCAGTGGGGTCGGCAGGGGCACTGAAGCTTTCTTT.

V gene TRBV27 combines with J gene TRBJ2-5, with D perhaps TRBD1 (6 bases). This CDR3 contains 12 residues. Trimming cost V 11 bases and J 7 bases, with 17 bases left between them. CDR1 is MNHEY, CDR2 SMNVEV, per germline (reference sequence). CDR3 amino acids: CAQTGSMGTQYF. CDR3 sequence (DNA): TGTGCCCAAACAGGGTCAATGGGGACCCAGTACTTC.

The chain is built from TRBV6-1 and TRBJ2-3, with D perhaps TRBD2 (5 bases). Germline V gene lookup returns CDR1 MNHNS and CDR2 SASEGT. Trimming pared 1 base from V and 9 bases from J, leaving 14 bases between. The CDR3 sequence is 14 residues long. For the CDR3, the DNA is TGTGCCAGCAGTGAAGGGGTGGCGCTAGCAACGCAGTATTTT. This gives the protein CASSEGVALATQYF.

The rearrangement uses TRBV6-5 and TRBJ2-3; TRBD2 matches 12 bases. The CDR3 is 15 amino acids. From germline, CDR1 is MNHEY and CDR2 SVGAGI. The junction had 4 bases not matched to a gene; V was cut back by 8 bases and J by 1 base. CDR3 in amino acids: CASHRLAGGTDTQYF. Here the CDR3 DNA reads TGTGCCAGCCACAGACTAGCGGGAGGCACAGATACGCAGTATTTT.

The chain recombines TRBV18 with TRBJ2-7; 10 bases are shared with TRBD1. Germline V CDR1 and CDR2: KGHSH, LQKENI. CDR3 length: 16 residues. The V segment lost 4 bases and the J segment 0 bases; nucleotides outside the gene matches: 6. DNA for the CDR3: TGTGCCAGCTCACTTCAGGGACAGGGGAGCTCCTACGAGCAGTACTTC. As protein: CASSLQGQGSSYEQYF. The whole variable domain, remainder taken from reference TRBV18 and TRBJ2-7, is NAGVMQNPRHLVRRRGQEARLRCSPMKGHSHVYWYRQLPEEGLKFMVYLQKENIIDESGMPKERFSAEFPKEGPSILRIQQVVRGDSAAYFCASSLQGQGSSYEQYFGPGTRLTVT.

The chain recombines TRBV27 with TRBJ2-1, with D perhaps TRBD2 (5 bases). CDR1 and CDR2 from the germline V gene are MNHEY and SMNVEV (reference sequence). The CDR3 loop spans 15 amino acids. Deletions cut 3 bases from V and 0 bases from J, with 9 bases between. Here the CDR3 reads CASSLRVSSYNEQFF. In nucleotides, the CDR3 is TGTGCCAGCAGTTTGCGGGTTAGCTCCTACAATGAGCAGTTCTTC.

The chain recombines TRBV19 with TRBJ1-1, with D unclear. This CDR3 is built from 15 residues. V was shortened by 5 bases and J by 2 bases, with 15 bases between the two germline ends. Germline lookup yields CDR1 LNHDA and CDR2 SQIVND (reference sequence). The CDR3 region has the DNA TGTGCCAGTAGTTGGGAATTGGGTGGCAACACTGAAGCTTTCTTT. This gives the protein CASSWELGGNTEAFF.